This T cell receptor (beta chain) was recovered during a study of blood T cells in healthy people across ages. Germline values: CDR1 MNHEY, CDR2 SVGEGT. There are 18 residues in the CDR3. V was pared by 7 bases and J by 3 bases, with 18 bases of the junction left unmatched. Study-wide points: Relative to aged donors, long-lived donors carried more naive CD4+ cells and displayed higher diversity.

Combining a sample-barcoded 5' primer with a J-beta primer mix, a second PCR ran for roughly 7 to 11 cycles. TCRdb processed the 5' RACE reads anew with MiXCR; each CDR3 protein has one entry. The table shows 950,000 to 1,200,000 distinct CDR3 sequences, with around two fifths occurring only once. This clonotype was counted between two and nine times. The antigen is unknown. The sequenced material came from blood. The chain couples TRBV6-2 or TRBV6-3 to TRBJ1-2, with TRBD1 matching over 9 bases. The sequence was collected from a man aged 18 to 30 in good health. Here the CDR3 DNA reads TGTGCCAGCAACTTCAATCCGGGACAGGGCCGGTTTCACTATGGCTACACCTTC. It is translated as CASNFNPGQGRFHYGYTF.